The 12 T cell receptor beta chains presented below share a single source sample, sequenced in a study of T-cell reconstitution after alpha-beta-depleted transplantation in children. Unique molecular identifiers featured in how the TCRbeta library was prepared. TCRdb reprocessed the PCR reads with MiXCR, giving one entry per CDR3 protein. This sample carries roughly 500,000 distinct CDR3 sequences, about 10% of them seen once, and the ten largest clones take 2%. Sequenced material: PBMCs, taken before TCRalphabeta/CD19-depleted stem cell transplant. The source is a child aged 2-15 years with inherited bone marrow failure, due to receive a stem cell transplant.

This clonotype was detected many times. The gene calls are TRBV6-5 and TRBJ2-1, with D uncertain. V lost 5 bases and J 9 bases, leaving 14 bases between the germline ends. Germline-derived CDR1 and CDR2 are MNHEY and SVGAGI. This CDR3 comprises 13 residues. In DNA, the CDR3 is TGTGCCAGCAGTACCGGACCCCGGCCTGAGCAGTTCTTC. It yields the protein CASSTGPRPEQFF.

This clonotype was seen a few times. The rearrangement links TRBV11-2 to TRBJ2-7, with D maybe TRBD1 (6 bases). CDR1 and CDR2 from the germline V gene are SGHAT and FQNNGV. The germline V and J ends were trimmed by 8 bases and 2 bases, with 22 bases remaining between them. This CDR3 has 16 amino acids. CDR3 in DNA: TGTGCCAGCGCCCGCCCCTCAGAGGGGGTAACCTACGAGCAGTACTTC. It translates to CASARPSEGVTYEQYF.

This clonotype was seen at least ten times. The chain carries TRBV28 and TRBJ1-6; tentative D call: TRBD1 (6 bases). Germline CDR1 is MDHEN and CDR2 is SYDVKM. The CDR3 sequence is 14 residues long. The V and J ends lost 5 bases and 7 bases respectively, with 12 bases between them. In nucleotides, the CDR3 is TGTGCCAGCAGTCGTACAGGGACAAATTCACCCCTCCACTTT. Translated, it gives CASSRTGTNSPLHF.

The sample holds a few counts of this clonotype. This chain links TRBV7-8 with TRBJ1-4; 7 nucleotides align to TRBD1. V shed 5 bases and J 8 bases; nucleotides not matched to a gene: 14. This CDR3 spans 16 amino acids. The germline V gene encodes CDR1 SGHVS and CDR2 FQNEAQ. For the CDR3, the DNA is TGTGCCAGCAGCCTGGTCGTAGACAGGGTGGGGGAAAAACTGTTTTTT. This codes for CASSLVVDRVGEKLFF.

The sample holds many counts of this clonotype. The chain is built from TRBV5-1 and TRBJ1-5, with no clear D. The CDR3 is made up of 15 amino acids. Germline CDR1 and CDR2: SGHRS and YFSETQ. V was trimmed by 4 bases and J by 0 bases, leaving 11 bases between them. CDR3 in DNA: TGCGCCAGCAGCCCGGGAGTTTATAGCAATCAGCCCCAGCATTTT. It encodes CASSPGVYSNQPQHF.

This clonotype was recorded at least ten times. The J gene is TRBJ2-4, the V gene TRBV7-9; D might be TRBD1 or TRBD2, each matching 5 bases. Trimming removed 2 bases at V and 2 bases at J, with 13 bases between. Germline-derived CDR1 and CDR2 are SEHNR and FQNEAQ (reference sequence). CDR3 length: 16 residues. CDR3 amino acids: CASSLIRDPSKNIQYF. CDR3 nucleotides: TGTGCCAGCAGCTTAATCCGGGACCCCTCCAAAAACATTCAGTACTTC.

This clonotype was observed at least ten times. The V call is TRBV10-3, the J call TRBJ2-7; D is perhaps TRBD1 (5 bases). Germline values: CDR1 ENHRY, CDR2 SYGVKD. The V end was cut by 3 bases, the J end by 3 bases, with 12 bases between. The length of the CDR3 is 14 residues. CDR3 sequence: CAISEGAYDYEQYF. CDR3 DNA: TGTGCCATCAGTGAAGGGGCCTACGACTACGAGCAGTACTTC.

This clonotype was observed a few times. The chain combines TRBV6-2 or TRBV6-3 with TRBJ2-7; possibly TRBD2 for D (5 bases). The germline V gene encodes CDR1 MNHEY and CDR2 SVGEGT. The CDR3 length is 15 residues. V was shortened by 2 bases and J by 0 bases, with 11 bases between the two germline ends. The CDR3 nucleotides read TGTGCCAGCAGTTACGGCGGGCCTTCCTCCTACGAGCAGTACTTC. Translated: CASSYGGPSSYEQYF.

The rearrangement links TRBV19 to TRBJ1-1, with D unresolved. CDR3 size: 13 residues. Trimming took 3 bases from V and 2 from J, leaving 7 bases between them. Looked up from germline, CDR1 is LNHDA and CDR2 is SQIVND (reference sequence). As DNA, the CDR3 is TGTGCCAGTAGTATGCAGGCAAACACTGAAGCTTTCTTT. Translation: CASSMQANTEAFF.

This clonotype was detected only a few times. The V call is TRBV20-1, the J call TRBJ1-2; no firm D call. The CDR3 length is 12 residues. V was shortened by 6 bases and J by 4 bases, with 12 bases between the two germline ends. From germline, CDR1 is DFQATT and CDR2 SNEGSKA (reference sequence). As DNA, the CDR3 is TGCAGTGCCGGGGTGGCGATCTATGGCTACACCTTC. Its protein is CSAGVAIYGYTF.

This clonotype was detected a few times. The V and J genes are TRBV29-1 and TRBJ2-3, with 9 bases identical to TRBD2. This CDR3 spans 18 amino acids. Unmatched junction bases numbered 14, after V lost 4 bases and J lost 0 bases. Germline lookup yields CDR1 SQVTM and CDR2 ANQGSEA. The DNA of the CDR3 is TGCAGCGTTGGCGCACTTCTTTTAGCGGGAGCGAGCACAGATACGCAGTATTTT. The encoded protein is CSVGALLLAGASTDTQYF.

This clonotype was seen a handful of times. This chain connects TRBV9 to TRBJ1-1, with D possibly being TRBD1 (5 bases). The CDR3 sequence is 19 residues long. The germline V gene has CDR1 SGDLS and CDR2 YYNGEE. V lost 0 bases to trimming and J lost 0 bases, with 21 bases between them. DNA for the CDR3: TGTGCCAGCAGCGTAGCTGGAATAAGAGGGGATAGACTGAACACTGAAGCTTTCTTT. It codes for CASSVAGIRGDRLNTEAFF. Supplemented by reference TRBV9 and TRBJ1-1, the full variable domain reads DSGVTQTPKHLITATGQRVTLRCSPRSGDLSVYWYQQSLDQGLQFLIQYYNGEERAKGNILERFSAQQFPDLHSELNLSSLELGDSALYFCASSVAGIRGDRLNTEAFFGQGTRLTVV.